These T cell receptor beta chains were read from a single sample in a study of cytomegalovirus exposure and HLA in healthy donors. The method was immunoSEQ multiplex PCR; TCRdb's version includes in-frame clones alone and lacks a portion of them. The sample has about 84,000 clones, approximately 91% seen once. Material: PBMCs. Every receptor here comes from a man between 25 and 39 years old in good health and CMV-seronegative. Both conserved end residues are part of each CDR3. A D gene is named only where the DNA matches it firmly. Not all rows give a size; the values are once, few, many and, for expanded clones, a class.

d_call	v_call	clone_size	j_call	cdr3_nt	cdr3_aa
.	TRBV6-6	.	TRBJ2-7	TGTGCCAGCAGTTACAGGACAGCCTACGAGCAGTACTTC	CASSYRTAYEQYF
TRBD1	TRBV10-3	.	TRBJ1-1	TGTGCCATCAGCTCAGGGGGAAACATGAACACTGAAGCTTTCTTT	CAISSGGNMNTEAFF
TRBD2	TRBV27	.	TRBJ2-3	TGTGCCAGCAGTGTGACTAGCGGAATTTCAGATACGCAGTATTTT	CASSVTSGISDTQYF
TRBD1	TRBV28	.	TRBJ1-1	TGTGCCAGCAGAAACCGGGACAGGATTAACACTGAAGCTTTCTTT	CASRNRDRINTEAFF
TRBD2	TRBV6-5	.	TRBJ2-1	TGTGCCAGCCGCCGGGAGGAGCGCAATGAGCAGTTCTTC	CASRREERNEQFF
.	TRBV6-5	.	TRBJ2-7	TGTGCCAGTTCCGGGTCTTCACGAGGGGAGCAGTACTTC	CASSGSSRGEQYF
.	TRBV7-9	.	TRBJ1-1	TGTGCCAGCAGCTTAGGAGAGTTGGAAGCTTTCTTT	CASSLGELEAFF
TRBD1	TRBV7-9	.	TRBJ2-2	TGTGCCAGCAGCTTAGCGAGCCGACAGGGGCACGGGGAGCTGTTTTTT	CASSLASRQGHGELFF
.	TRBV28	.	TRBJ1-4	TGTGCCAGCAGCCTGGGGGGGGCACCGACTAATGAAAAACTGTTTTTT	CASSLGGAPTNEKLFF
.	TRBV7-9	.	TRBJ2-3	TGTGCCAGCAGCTTAGCGACCCTAGCGAGGGGCGGGGATACGCAGTATTTT	CASSLATLARGGDTQYF
.	TRBV28	.	TRBJ1-2	TGTGCCAGCAGTTTCGCAGGGAGGGACTATGGCTACACCTTC	CASSFAGRDYGYTF
.	TRBV2	.	TRBJ2-3	TGTGCCAGCAGTGAAGGGCTCGGCACAGATACGCAGTATTTT	CASSEGLGTDTQYF
.	TRBV2	.	TRBJ1-5	TGTGCCAGCAGTGACTTAGAGGATCAGCCCCAGCATTTT	CASSDLEDQPQHF
.	TRBV11-2	.	TRBJ1-6	TGTGCCATCGACCGGGATAATAATTCACCCCTCCACTTT	CAIDRDNNSPLHF
.	TRBV6-5	.	TRBJ1-2	TGTGCCAGCAGTCTCATGCCTAGAGTTAACTATGGCTACACCTTC	CASSLMPRVNYGYTF
TRBD1	TRBV6-4	.	TRBJ1-2	TGTGCCAGCAGTGACTCCGGGACAGAGGGGGGCTACACCTTC	CASSDSGTEGGYTF
.	TRBV5-6	.	TRBJ1-2	TGTGCCAGCAGCTTGTTGGACTGGGACAACCTCTATGGCTACACCTTC	CASSLLDWDNLYGYTF
.	TRBV5-1	.	TRBJ2-2	TGCGCCAGCAGCCCGCGGGCCGATAATACCGGGGAGCTGTTTTTT	CASSPRADNTGELFF
TRBD2	TRBV9	.	TRBJ2-7	TGTGCCAGCAGCGACACTAGCGGGAGCTACGAGCAGTACTTC	CASSDTSGSYEQYF
TRBD1	TRBV6-5	.	TRBJ1-2	TGTGCCAGCGCCGGGACAGGGGGAAACTATGGCTACACCTTC	CASAGTGGNYGYTF
.	TRBV2	.	TRBJ2-3	TGTGCCAGCAGCGAAACGGGCCCGGAGGACACAGATACGCAGTATTTT	CASSETGPEDTDTQYF
TRBD1	TRBV5-1	.	TRBJ2-3	TGCGCCAGCAGTTCCCCAGGGGGAAGCACAGATACGCAGTATTTT	CASSSPGGSTDTQYF
.	TRBV28	.	TRBJ1-1	TGTGCCAGCAGTTTGGCCCGGGGGGACACTGAAGCTTTCTTT	CASSLARGDTEAFF
TRBD2	TRBV7-8	.	TRBJ2-3	TGTGCCAGCAGCATTATAGTAGCGGGGGGTTGGTCAGATACGCAGTATTTT	CASSIIVAGGWSDTQYF
TRBD2	TRBV28	.	TRBJ2-5	TGTGCCAGCAGAACAAGCGGGGTGGAGACCCAGTACTTC	CASRTSGVETQYF
TRBD1	TRBV28	.	TRBJ2-5	TGTGCCAGCAGTAGGGACAGGACCTACTTC	CASSRDRTYF
TRBD2	TRBV7-6	.	TRBJ2-3	TGTGCCAGCAGCCCAGCAGCGGGGGGTACGCAGTATTTT	CASSPAAGGTQYF
.	TRBV7-9	.	TRBJ2-7	TGTGCCAGCAGCCCCCCGGACAGACTCTACGAGCAGTACTTC	CASSPPDRLYEQYF
.	TRBV5-1	.	TRBJ2-3	TGCGCCAGCAGCTTCTTAAAGGGGTACACAGATACGCAGTATTTT	CASSFLKGYTDTQYF
TRBD1	TRBV14	once	TRBJ1-1	TGTGCCAGCAGTCGACAGGGGGCTTTGAACACTGAAGCTTTCTTT	CASSRQGALNTEAFF
.	TRBV28	.	TRBJ1-4	TGTGCCAGCAGTTTTTTATGGAGTCCGGCAACTAATGAAAAACTGTTTTTT	CASSFLWSPATNEKLFF
.	TRBV2	once	TRBJ2-2	TGTGCCAGCAAAACCGGAGGGGTAAACACCGGGGAGCTGTTTTTT	CASKTGGVNTGELFF
TRBD1	TRBV27	.	TRBJ2-6	TGTGCCAGCAGTTTAGTGGGGGACAGTTATTGGGTGAGCTCTGGGGCCAACGTCCTGACTTTC	CASSLVGDSYWVSSGANVLTF
TRBD1	TRBV11-2	.	TRBJ2-2	TGTGCCAGCAGCCGGGACAGGGTGACCGGGGAGCTGTTTTTT	CASSRDRVTGELFF
.	TRBV4-2	.	TRBJ1-3	TGTGCCAGCAGCCAAGAAGGCGGGGCTGGAAACACCATATATTTT	CASSQEGGAGNTIYF
TRBD1	TRBV28	.	TRBJ2-7	TGTGCCAGCAGTCTGGGACAGAGCTACCCTTACGAGCAGTACTTC	CASSLGQSYPYEQYF
TRBD1	TRBV2	once	TRBJ2-2	TGTGCCAGCAGTCGGACAGGACAGAACACCGGGGAGCTGTTTTTT	CASSRTGQNTGELFF
TRBD2	TRBV27	.	TRBJ2-2	TGTGCCAGCAGTTTAAGACGAGCGGGAGACACCGGGGAGCTGTTTTTT	CASSLRRAGDTGELFF
.	TRBV5-1	.	TRBJ2-1	TGCGCCAGCAGCTCAGACTCAGACTCCTACAATGAGCAGTTCTTC	CASSSDSDSYNEQFF
TRBD1	TRBV7-2	.	TRBJ1-2	TGTGCCAGCAGCATGGACAGGACCAACTATGGCTACACCTTC	CASSMDRTNYGYTF
.	TRBV7-8	.	TRBJ1-2	TGTGCCAGCAGCCCCTTTGGCCAGGGTGTGGTAGGCTACACCTTC	CASSPFGQGVVGYTF
.	TRBV5-4	.	TRBJ2-2	TGTGCCAGCAGTTCACCCCCCGGACACACGAACACCGGGGAGCTGTTTTTT	CASSSPPGHTNTGELFF
.	TRBV27	.	TRBJ2-2	TGTGCCAGCAGTCTACCCCTGGGGGAGACTCCTGGCGGGAAGTACACCGGGGAGCTGTTTTTT	CASSLPLGETPGGKYTGELFF
.	TRBV5-1	.	TRBJ1-2	TGCGCCAGCAGCCCCAGGGATGGCTATGGCTACACCTTC	CASSPRDGYGYTF
TRBD1	TRBV4-1	.	TRBJ1-4	TGCGCCAGCAGCCAAGAGCGACAGGGCCGCGAAAAACTGTTTTTT	CASSQERQGREKLFF
.	TRBV4-2	.	TRBJ2-7	TGTGCCAGCAGCCAAGATAAAGGGGGGGGCGAATCCTACGAGCAGTACTTC	CASSQDKGGGESYEQYF
TRBD2	TRBV4-2	.	TRBJ2-7	TGTGCCAGCAGCCAAGAGATGACTAGCGGCTCCTACGAGCAGTACTTC	CASSQEMTSGSYEQYF
.	TRBV10-3	once	TRBJ1-5	TGTGCCATCAGTGACGGTCGCGGAGGGATTGGCGGTCAGCCCCAGCATTTT	CAISDGRGGIGGQPQHF
.	TRBV29-1	.	TRBJ1-1	TGCAGCGTTGAGGCAGGAAACACTGAAGCTTTCTTT	CSVEAGNTEAFF
.	TRBV28	.	TRBJ1-1	TGTGCCAGCACTCCCTCACTAGGGCACACTGAAGCTTTCTTT	CASTPSLGHTEAFF
TRBD1	TRBV5-1	.	TRBJ2-2	TGCGCCAGCAGCCAAATACAGACAGGGGCCGGGGAGCTGTTTTTT	CASSQIQTGAGELFF
.	TRBV5-1	few	TRBJ1-1	TGCGCCAGCAGACTCACAGCGAACACTGAAGCTTTCTTT	CASRLTANTEAFF
TRBD2	TRBV7-8	once	TRBJ2-1	TGTGCCAGCAGCTCCCGCGCAACTATAGCGGGAGGTAGCTCCTACAATGAGCAGTTCTTC	CASSSRATIAGGSSYNEQFF
TRBD1	TRBV5-4	.	TRBJ1-4	TGTGCCAGCAGTCGAAAACCGACCGGGACAGAAGGTGAAAAACTGTTTTTT	CASSRKPTGTEGEKLFF
.	TRBV28	.	TRBJ1-3	TGTGCCAGCAGGCCACCAACTTTCTCTGGAAACACCATATATTTT	CASRPPTFSGNTIYF
TRBD2	TRBV15	once	TRBJ2-5	TGTGCCACCAGCAGTTCACTAGCGGGGGCCCCTTCCCAGTACTTC	CATSSSLAGAPSQYF